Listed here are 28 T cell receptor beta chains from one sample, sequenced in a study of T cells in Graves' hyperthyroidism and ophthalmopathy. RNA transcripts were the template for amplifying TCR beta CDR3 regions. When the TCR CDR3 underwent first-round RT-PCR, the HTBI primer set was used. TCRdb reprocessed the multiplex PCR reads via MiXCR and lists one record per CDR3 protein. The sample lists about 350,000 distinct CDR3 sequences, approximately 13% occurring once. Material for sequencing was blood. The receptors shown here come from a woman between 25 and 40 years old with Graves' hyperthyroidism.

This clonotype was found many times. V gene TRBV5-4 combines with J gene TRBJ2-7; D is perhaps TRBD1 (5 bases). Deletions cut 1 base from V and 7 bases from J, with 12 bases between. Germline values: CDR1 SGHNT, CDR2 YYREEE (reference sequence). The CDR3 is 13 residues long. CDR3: CASSLRTDKEQYF. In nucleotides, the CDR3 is TGTGCCAGCAGCTTGAGGACGGACAAAGAGCAGTACTTC.

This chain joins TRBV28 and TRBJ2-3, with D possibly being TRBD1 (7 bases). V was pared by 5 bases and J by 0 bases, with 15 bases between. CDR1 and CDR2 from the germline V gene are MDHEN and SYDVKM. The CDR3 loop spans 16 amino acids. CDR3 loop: CASSDDREVSTDTQYF. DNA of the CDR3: TGTGCCAGCAGTGACGACAGGGAGGTGAGCACAGATACGCAGTATTTT.

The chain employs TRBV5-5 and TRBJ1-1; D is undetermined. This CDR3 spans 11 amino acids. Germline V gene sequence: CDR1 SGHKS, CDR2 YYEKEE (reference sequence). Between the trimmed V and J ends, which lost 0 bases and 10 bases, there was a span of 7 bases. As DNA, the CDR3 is TGTGCCAGCAGCTTGGGGCTGACAGCTTTCTTT. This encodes CASSLGLTAFF.

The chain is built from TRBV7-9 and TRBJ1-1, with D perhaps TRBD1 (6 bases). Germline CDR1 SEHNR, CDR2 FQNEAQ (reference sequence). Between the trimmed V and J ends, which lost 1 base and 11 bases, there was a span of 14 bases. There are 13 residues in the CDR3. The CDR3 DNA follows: TGTGCCAGCAGCTTAGATGGGGGGCGTGGGGCTTTCTTT. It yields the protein CASSLDGGRGAFF. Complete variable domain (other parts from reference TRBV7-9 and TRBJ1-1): DTGVSQNPRHKITKRGQNVTFRCDPISEHNRLYWYRQTLGQGPEFLTYFQNEAQLEKSRLLSDRFSAERPKGSFSTLEIQRTEQGDSAMYLCASSLDGGRGAFFGQGTRLTVV.

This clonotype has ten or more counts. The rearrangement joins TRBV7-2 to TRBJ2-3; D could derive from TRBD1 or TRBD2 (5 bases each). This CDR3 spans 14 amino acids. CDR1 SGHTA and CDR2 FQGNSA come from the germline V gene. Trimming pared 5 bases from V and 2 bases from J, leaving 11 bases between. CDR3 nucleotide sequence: TGTGCCAGCAGCCCGCCGGGGACCACAGATACGCAGTATTTT. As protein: CASSPPGTTDTQYF.

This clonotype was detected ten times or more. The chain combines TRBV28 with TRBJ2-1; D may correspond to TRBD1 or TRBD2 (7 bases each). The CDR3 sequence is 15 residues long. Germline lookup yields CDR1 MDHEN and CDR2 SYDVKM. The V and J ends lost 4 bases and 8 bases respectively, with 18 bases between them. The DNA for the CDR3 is TGTGCCAGCAGTTACCCGCTAGCAGGGGGGGATGAGCAGTTCTTC. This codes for CASSYPLAGGDEQFF.

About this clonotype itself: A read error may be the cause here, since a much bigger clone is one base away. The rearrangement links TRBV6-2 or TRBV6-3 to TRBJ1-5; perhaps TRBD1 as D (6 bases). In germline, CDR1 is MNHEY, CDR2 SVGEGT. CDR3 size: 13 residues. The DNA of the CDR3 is TGTGCCAGTAGGGACGGGGACAATCAGCCCCGGCATTTT. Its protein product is CASRDGDNQPRHF.

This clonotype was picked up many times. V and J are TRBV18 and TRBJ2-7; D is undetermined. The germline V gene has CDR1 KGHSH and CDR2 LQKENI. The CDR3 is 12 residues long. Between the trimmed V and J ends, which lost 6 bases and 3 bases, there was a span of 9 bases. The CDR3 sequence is CASSQLHYEQYF. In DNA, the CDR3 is TGTGCCAGCTCCCAGTTACACTACGAGCAGTACTTC.

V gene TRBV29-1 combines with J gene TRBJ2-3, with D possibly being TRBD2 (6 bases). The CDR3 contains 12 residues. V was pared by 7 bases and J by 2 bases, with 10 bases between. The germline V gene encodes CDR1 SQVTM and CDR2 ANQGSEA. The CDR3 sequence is CSGTGDTDTQYF. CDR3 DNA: TGCAGCGGGACGGGGGACACAGATACGCAGTATTTT.

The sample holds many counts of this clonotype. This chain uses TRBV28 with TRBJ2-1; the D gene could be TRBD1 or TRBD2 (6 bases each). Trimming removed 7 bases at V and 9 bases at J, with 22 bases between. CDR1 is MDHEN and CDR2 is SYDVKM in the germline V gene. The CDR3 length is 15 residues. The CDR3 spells CASIQSWGAVGEQFF. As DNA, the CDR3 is TGTGCCAGCATTCAATCCTGGGGGGCTGTCGGTGAGCAGTTCTTC. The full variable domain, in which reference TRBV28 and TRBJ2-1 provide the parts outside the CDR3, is DVKVTQSSRYLVKRTGEKVFLECVQDMDHENMFWYRQDPGLGLRLIYFSYDVKMKEKGDIPEGYSVSREKKERFSLILESASTNQTSMYLCASIQSWGAVGEQFFGPGTRLTVL.

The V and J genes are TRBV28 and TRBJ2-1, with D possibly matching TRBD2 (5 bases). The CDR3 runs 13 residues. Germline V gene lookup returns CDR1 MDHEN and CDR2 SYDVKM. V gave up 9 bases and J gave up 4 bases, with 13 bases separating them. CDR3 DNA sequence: TGTGCCAGTTCCCGGGGTATTTACAATGAGCAGTTCTTC. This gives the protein CASSRGIYNEQFF. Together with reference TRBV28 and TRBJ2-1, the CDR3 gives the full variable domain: DVKVTQSSRYLVKRTGEKVFLECVQDMDHENMFWYRQDPGLGLRLIYFSYDVKMKEKGDIPEGYSVSREKKERFSLILESASTNQTSMYLCASSRGIYNEQFFGPGTRLTVL.

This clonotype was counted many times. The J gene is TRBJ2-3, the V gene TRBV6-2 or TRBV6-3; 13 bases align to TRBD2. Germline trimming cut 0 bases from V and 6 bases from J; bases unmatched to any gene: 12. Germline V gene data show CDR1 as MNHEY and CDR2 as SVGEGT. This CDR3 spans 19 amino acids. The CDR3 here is CASSYSLFRTSGSYDTQYF. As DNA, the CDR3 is TGTGCCAGCAGTTACTCCCTCTTCAGGACTAGCGGGAGTTACGATACGCAGTATTTT.

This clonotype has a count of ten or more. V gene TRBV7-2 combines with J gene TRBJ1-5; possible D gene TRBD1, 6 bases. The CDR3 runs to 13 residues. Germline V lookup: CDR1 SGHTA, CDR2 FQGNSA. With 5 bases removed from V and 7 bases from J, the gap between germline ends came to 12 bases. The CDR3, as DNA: TGTGCCAGCAGCCCGCAGGGGAACCAGCCCCAGCATTTT. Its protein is CASSPQGNQPQHF.

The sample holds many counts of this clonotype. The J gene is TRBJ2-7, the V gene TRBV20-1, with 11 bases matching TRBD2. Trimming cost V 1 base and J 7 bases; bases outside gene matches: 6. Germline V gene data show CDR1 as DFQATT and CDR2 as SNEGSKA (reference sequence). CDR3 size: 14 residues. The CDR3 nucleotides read TGCAGTGCTAGAGGCTTAGCGGGAGGGAAAGAGCAGTACTTC. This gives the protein CSARGLAGGKEQYF.

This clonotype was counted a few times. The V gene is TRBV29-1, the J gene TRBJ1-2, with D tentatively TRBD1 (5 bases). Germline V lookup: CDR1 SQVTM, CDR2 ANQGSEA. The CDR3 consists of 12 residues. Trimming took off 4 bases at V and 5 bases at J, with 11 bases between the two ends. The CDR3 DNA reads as TGCAGCGTTGGAGACAGATCATATGGCTACACCTTC. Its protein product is CSVGDRSYGYTF.

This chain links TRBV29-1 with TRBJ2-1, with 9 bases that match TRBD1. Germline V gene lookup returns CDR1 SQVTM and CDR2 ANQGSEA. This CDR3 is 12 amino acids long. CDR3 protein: CSGQGTYNEQFF. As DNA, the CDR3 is TGCAGTGGACAGGGGACCTACAATGAGCAGTTCTTC.

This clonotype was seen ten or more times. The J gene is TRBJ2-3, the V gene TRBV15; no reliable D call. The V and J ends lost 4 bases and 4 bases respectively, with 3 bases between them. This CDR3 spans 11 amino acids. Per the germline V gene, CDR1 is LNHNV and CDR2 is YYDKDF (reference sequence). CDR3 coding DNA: TGTGCCACCAGCACGGCAGATACGCAGTATTTT. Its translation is CATSTADTQYF.

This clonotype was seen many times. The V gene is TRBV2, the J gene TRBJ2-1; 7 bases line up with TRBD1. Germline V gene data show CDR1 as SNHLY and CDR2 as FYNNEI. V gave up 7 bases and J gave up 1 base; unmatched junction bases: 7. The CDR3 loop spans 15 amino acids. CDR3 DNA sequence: TGTGCCAGCATCCCCGACAGGGTATCCTACAATGAGCAGTTCTTC. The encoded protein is CASIPDRVSYNEQFF.

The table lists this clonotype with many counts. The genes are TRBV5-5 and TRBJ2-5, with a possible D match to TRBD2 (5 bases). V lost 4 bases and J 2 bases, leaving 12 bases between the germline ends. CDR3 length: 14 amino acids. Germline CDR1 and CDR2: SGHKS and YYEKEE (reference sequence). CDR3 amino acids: CASSLRTFQETQYF. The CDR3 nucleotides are TGTGCCAGCAGCCTCCGGACTTTTCAAGAGACCCAGTACTTC.

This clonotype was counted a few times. CDR3 bases: TGCAGTGCTTTTACACCGGGACTAGCGGGCACAAAGTACGAGCAGTACTTC. It translates to CSAFTPGLAGTKYEQYF. This chain joins TRBV20-1 and TRBJ2-7; 12 bases line up with TRBD2. The V and J ends lost 5 bases and 4 bases, in that order; junction bases with no gene match: 15. CDR3 size: 17 residues. From germline, CDR1 is DFQATT and CDR2 SNEGSKA (reference sequence).

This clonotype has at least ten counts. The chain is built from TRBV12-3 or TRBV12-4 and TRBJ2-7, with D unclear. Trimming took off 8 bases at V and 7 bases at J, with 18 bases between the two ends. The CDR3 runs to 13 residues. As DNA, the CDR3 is TGTGCCAGCCAGGCCCCACTCACTCGGGAGCAGTACTTC. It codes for CASQAPLTREQYF.

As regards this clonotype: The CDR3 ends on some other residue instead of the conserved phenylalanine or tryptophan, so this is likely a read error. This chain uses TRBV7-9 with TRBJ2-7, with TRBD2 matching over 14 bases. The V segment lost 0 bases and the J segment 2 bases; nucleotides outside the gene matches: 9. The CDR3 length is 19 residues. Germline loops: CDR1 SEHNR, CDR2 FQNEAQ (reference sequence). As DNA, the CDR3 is TGTGCCAGCAGCTTAGCGTTAACTGGGGGACTAGCGGGAGCCTACGAGCAGTACTGC. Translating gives CASSLALTGGLAGAYEQYC.

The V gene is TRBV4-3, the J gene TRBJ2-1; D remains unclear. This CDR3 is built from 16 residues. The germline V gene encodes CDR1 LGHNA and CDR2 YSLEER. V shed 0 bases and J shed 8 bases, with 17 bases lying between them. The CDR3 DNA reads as TGCGCCAGCAGCCAAGATGAAGGAGTGGATGGGGATGAGCAGTTCTTC. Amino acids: CASSQDEGVDGDEQFF.

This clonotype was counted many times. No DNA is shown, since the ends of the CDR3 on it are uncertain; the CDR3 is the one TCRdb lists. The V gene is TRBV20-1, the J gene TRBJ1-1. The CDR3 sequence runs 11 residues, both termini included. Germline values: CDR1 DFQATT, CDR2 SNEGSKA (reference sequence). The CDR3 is CSPSILGEAFF.

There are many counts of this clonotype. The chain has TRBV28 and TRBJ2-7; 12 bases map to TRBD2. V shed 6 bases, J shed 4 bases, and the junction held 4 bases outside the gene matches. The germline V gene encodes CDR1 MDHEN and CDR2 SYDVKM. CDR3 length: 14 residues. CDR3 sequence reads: CASRWTSGAYEQYF. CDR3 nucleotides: TGTGCCAGCAGGTGGACTAGCGGGGCTTACGAGCAGTACTTC. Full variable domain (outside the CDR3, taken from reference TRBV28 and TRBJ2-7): DVKVTQSSRYLVKRTGEKVFLECVQDMDHENMFWYRQDPGLGLRLIYFSYDVKMKEKGDIPEGYSVSREKKERFSLILESASTNQTSMYLCASRWTSGAYEQYFGPGTRLTVT.

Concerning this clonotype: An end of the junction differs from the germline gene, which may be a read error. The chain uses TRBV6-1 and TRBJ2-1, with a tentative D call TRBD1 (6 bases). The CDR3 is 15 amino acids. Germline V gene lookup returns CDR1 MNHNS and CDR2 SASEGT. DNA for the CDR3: TGTGGCAGCAGGGGAAGACTTACCTCCTACAATGAGCAGTTCTTC. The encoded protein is CGSRGRLTSYNEQFF.

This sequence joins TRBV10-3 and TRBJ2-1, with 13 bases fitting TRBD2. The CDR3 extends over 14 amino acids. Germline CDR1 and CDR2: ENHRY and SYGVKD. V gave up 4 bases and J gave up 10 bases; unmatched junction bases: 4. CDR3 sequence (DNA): TGTGCCATCAGTGGAACTAGCGGGAGGGTAGAGCAGTTCTTC. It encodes CAISGTSGRVEQFF.

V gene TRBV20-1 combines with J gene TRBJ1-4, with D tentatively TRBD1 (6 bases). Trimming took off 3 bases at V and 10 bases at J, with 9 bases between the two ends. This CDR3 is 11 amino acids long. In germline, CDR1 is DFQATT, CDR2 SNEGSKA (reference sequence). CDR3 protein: CSARDSGKLFF. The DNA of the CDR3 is TGCAGTGCTAGGGACAGCGGAAAACTGTTTTTT.